This T cell receptor (beta chain) was sequenced in a study of identical twins. Study results and caveats: Weaker excess sharing between twins was seen in beta out-of-frame sequences.

Template switching, a step in the protocol, added a universal primer site, and cDNA carried unique molecular identifiers. TCRdb called the 5' RACE reads again in MiXCR, with one record for every CDR3 protein. Of hundreds of thousands of distinct CDR3 sequences listed, roughly 8% are singletons. This clonotype was picked up a small number of times. Its cognate antigen is unknown. These data also featured in a second study, about yellow fever vaccine responses in identical twins. That report notes: Convergence reportedly seemed to mark part of the twins' vaccine T cell response, with personalization marking the rest.

The sequenced sample consisted of PBMCs. This receptor was obtained from a woman in her late teens or twenties in good health.

In nucleotides, the CDR3 is TGTGCCATCAGTGAAGAGATGAATGAGCAGTTCTTC. The encoded protein is CAISEEMNEQFF. V usage is TRBV10-3 and J usage is TRBJ2-1; D remains unclear. Germline-derived CDR1 and CDR2 are ENHRY and SYGVKD. Trimming cost V 3 bases and J 7 bases, with 7 bases left between them. CDR3 length: 12 amino acids.